These 23 T cell receptor beta chains were all obtained from the same sample, sequenced in a study of shared clonotypes between healthy human individuals. Sequenced by immunoSEQ multiplex PCR; TCRdb stores in-frame clones only, minus some. The sample holds some 510,000 clones, 79% seen once. Sequenced material: PBMCs. The receptors here all came from a woman in her thirties or forties in good health. Some clones in this sample may be carry-over from other donors' samples.

The count of this clone is one. A read error is the likely source, as a far larger clone sits one nucleotide away. Other DNA sequences within the sample encode an identical CDR3. The chain combines TRBV30 with TRBJ1-5; D call uncertain. The CDR3 totals 14 residues. From germline, CDR1 is GTSNPN and CDR2 SVGIG (reference sequence). V lost 0 bases to trimming and J lost 3 bases, with 9 bases between them. The DNA for the CDR3 is TGTGCCTGGAGTGTGTCGCCGATCAATCAGCCCCAGCATTTT. It is translated as CAWSVSPINQPQHF.

The J gene is TRBJ2-2, the V gene TRBV11-2, with 15 bases lining up with TRBD2. The CDR3 consists of 19 residues. CDR1 is SGHAT and CDR2 is FQNNGV in the germline V gene. J gave up 8 bases and V 4 bases, and 14 bases lay outside the gene matches. The CDR3 bases are TGTGCCAGCAGCTCTACCGGGACTAGCGGGAGGTGGCCGCGAGGGGAGCTGTTTTTT. As protein: CASSSTGTSGRWPRGELFF.

This clone was observed once. This chain joins TRBV7-9 and TRBJ1-4; D remains ambiguous. Trimming took off 7 bases at V and 8 bases at J, with 8 bases between the two ends. The CDR3 runs 11 residues. CDR1 SEHNR and CDR2 FQNEAQ come from the germline V gene (reference sequence). CDR3 sequence reads: CASTLGEKLFF. For the CDR3, the DNA is TGTGCCAGCACTCTAGGAGAAAAACTGTTTTTT.

The gene calls are TRBV14 and TRBJ2-2, with TRBD1 identical over 8 bases. The CDR3 loop spans 17 amino acids. CDR1 and CDR2 (germline): SGHDN, FVKESK. The junction had 4 bases not matched to a gene; V was cut back by 1 base and J by 0 bases. Here the CDR3 reads CASSQGATGANTGELFF. CDR3 bases: TGTGCCAGCAGCCAAGGAGCGACAGGGGCGAACACCGGGGAGCTGTTTTTT.

The chain joins TRBV5-8 to TRBJ1-5; 7 positions match TRBD1. This CDR3 is 15 amino acids long. Germline V CDR1 and CDR2: SGHTS, YDEGEE. The ends lost 4 bases at V and 2 bases at J; junction bases unmatched: 6. CDR3 sequence: CASSGGQWGNQPQHF. In nucleotides, the CDR3 is TGTGCCAGCAGCGGGGGACAGTGGGGCAATCAGCCCCAGCATTTT.

This chain connects TRBV19 to TRBJ2-1, with D perhaps TRBD1 or TRBD2 (5 bases each). Germline CDR1 LNHDA, CDR2 SQIVND (reference sequence). V lost 3 bases, J lost 2 bases, and 11 bases lay in between. The CDR3 has 15 amino acids. CDR3 DNA sequence: TGTGCCAGTAGTATGGGGCGGGTCCCCTACAATGAGCAGTTCTTC. Encoded protein: CASSMGRVPYNEQFF.

This chain joins TRBV7-8 and TRBJ1-2, with D possibly TRBD1 on 5 matching bases. Trimming shortened V by 3 bases and J by 8 bases, and 16 bases separated the two germline ends. Per germline, CDR1 SGHVS and CDR2 FQNEAQ. The CDR3 consists of 14 residues. The CDR3 DNA reads as TGTGCCAGCAGCTTCTCCCAGGGTCCGGACGGCTACACCTTC. Its protein is CASSFSQGPDGYTF.

J is TRBJ2-7 and V is TRBV7-2; 12 nucleotides align to TRBD2. Germline CDR1 and CDR2: SGHTA and FQGNSA. This CDR3 has 17 amino acids. Losses at the gene ends were 4 bases for V and 6 bases for J; bases not matched to a gene: 13. CDR3 sequence (DNA): TGTGCCAGCAGCTCACCTCGCGGACTAGCGGGAACCGGCGAGCAGTACTTC. This translates into CASSSPRGLAGTGEQYF.

The CDR3 region is CASSRDGGYEQYF. CDR3 coding DNA: TGTGCCAGCTCCCGGGACGGGGGCTACGAGCAGTACTTC. V and J are TRBV18 and TRBJ2-7, with D possibly TRBD2 on 6 matching bases. Germline CDR1 KGHSH, CDR2 LQKENI. This CDR3 comprises 13 residues. V was clipped by 6 bases and J by 3 bases, with 12 bases between them.

V usage is TRBV2 and J usage is TRBJ2-2, with D perhaps given as TRBD1 or TRBD2 (6 bases each). This CDR3 contains 14 residues. Trimming removed 7 bases from V and 6 bases from J, with 15 bases in between. Germline V gives CDR1 SNHLY, CDR2 FYNNEI. The DNA of the CDR3 is TGTGCCAGCACCCCTCGGAGGGGGTCCGGGGAGCTGTTTTTT. This sequence encodes CASTPRRGSGELFF.

V is TRBV6-5 and J is TRBJ1-5, with D hard to call. Germline lookup yields CDR1 MNHEY and CDR2 SVGAGI. V lost 6 bases to trimming and J lost 2 bases, with 11 bases between them. The CDR3 is 14 residues long. The CDR3 DNA follows: TGTGCCAGCAGAAAGAAGGGTGGCAATCAGCCCCAGCATTTT. This sequence encodes CASRKKGGNQPQHF.

The chain recombines TRBV5-1 with TRBJ2-3, with D possibly matching TRBD2 (5 bases). Germline V gene lookup returns CDR1 SGHRS and CDR2 YFSETQ. The V gene lost 0 bases and the J gene lost 2 bases, with 13 bases spanning the gap. This CDR3 is 16 amino acids long. The CDR3 protein is CASSLEPGGYTDTQYF. The DNA of the CDR3 is TGCGCCAGCAGCTTGGAGCCTGGCGGGTACACAGATACGCAGTATTTT.

The chain has TRBV7-2 and TRBJ2-7, with D maybe TRBD2 (5 bases). The germline V and J ends were trimmed by 3 bases and 3 bases, with 12 bases remaining between them. CDR1 is SGHTA and CDR2 is FQGNSA in the germline V gene. This CDR3 region has 14 residues. The CDR3 nucleotides are TGTGCCAGCAGCTTTTTCCGGGGAAACTACGAGCAGTACTTC. Translated: CASSFFRGNYEQYF.

This sequence joins TRBV5-4 and TRBJ2-5, with D perhaps TRBD1 (6 bases). The V end lost 6 bases, the J end lost 5 bases, and 14 bases lay between the germline ends. In germline, CDR1 is SGHNT, CDR2 YYREEE (reference sequence). CDR3 length: 13 residues. The CDR3 sequence is CASTKGQGETQYF. In DNA form, the CDR3 reads TGTGCCAGCACGAAGGGGCAGGGGGAGACCCAGTACTTC.

This clone has just one count. V and J are TRBV7-3 and TRBJ2-3; D may be TRBD2 (5 bases). V lost 5 bases to trimming and J lost 1 base, with 16 bases between them. The CDR3 covers 16 residues. Germline CDR1 is SGHTA and CDR2 is FQGTGA. CDR3 in amino acids: CASSTPREGGTDTQYF. Here the CDR3 DNA reads TGTGCCAGCAGCACTCCGAGGGAAGGTGGCACAGATACGCAGTATTTT.

V gene TRBV4-1 combines with J gene TRBJ2-1; 12 bases are shared with TRBD2. V lost 1 base, J lost 9 bases, and 10 bases stayed unmatched. The germline CDR1 and CDR2 sequences are MGHRA and YSYEKL. This CDR3 is built from 17 residues. The CDR3 nucleotides are TGCGCCAGCAGCCAAGGGGTGGCTAGCGGGAGGGCAGGTGAGCAGTTCTTC. It codes for CASSQGVASGRAGEQFF.

As regards this clone: Other DNA sequences of this sample code for an identical CDR3. This rearrangement joins TRBV28 to TRBJ2-7; no clear D. Trimming removed 2 bases at V and 2 bases at J, with 4 bases between. The CDR3 runs to 12 residues. Per germline, CDR1 MDHEN and CDR2 SYDVKM. The CDR3 is CASSLLAYEQYF. As DNA, the CDR3 is TGTGCCAGCAGTTTACTAGCCTACGAGCAGTACTTC. Drawing the rest from reference TRBV28 and TRBJ2-7, the complete variable domain is DVKVTQSSRYLVKRTGEKVFLECVQDMDHENMFWYRQDPGLGLRLIYFSYDVKMKEKGDIPEGYSVSREKKERFSLILESASTNQTSMYLCASSLLAYEQYFGPGTRLTVT.

The V call is TRBV10-1, the J call TRBJ2-1, with 7 bases lining up with TRBD2. The CDR3 spans 14 residues. J was trimmed by 2 bases and V by 2 bases; bases with no gene match: 0. From germline, CDR1 is WNHNN and CDR2 SYGVQD (reference sequence). The DNA of the CDR3 is TGCGCCAGCAGTGAGCGGGAGGCCTACAATGAGCAGTTCTTC. It translates to CASSEREAYNEQFF.

V is TRBV4-3 and J is TRBJ2-2; no reliable D call. CDR3 length: 20 amino acids. With 0 bases removed from V and 3 bases from J, the gap between germline ends came to 23 bases. In germline, CDR1 is LGHNA, CDR2 YSLEER. Here the CDR3 reads CASSQDTTGPEARHTGELFF. In DNA, the CDR3 is TGCGCCAGCAGCCAAGATACAACCGGCCCCGAGGCTAGACACACCGGGGAGCTGTTTTTT.

This rearrangement joins TRBV2 to TRBJ2-2; no reliable D call. CDR1 is SNHLY and CDR2 is FYNNEI in the germline V gene. The CDR3 has 14 amino acids. V lost 5 bases, J lost 3 bases, and 10 bases lay in between. CDR3 residues: CASSRFPYTGELFF. The CDR3 DNA reads TGTGCCAGCAGTCGGTTCCCATACACCGGGGAGCTGTTTTTT.

The V gene is TRBV10-3, the J gene TRBJ2-5; 13 bases are a match to TRBD2. The end of the DNA is better explained by TRBJ2-7, so the J call may be wrong. CDR3 size: 15 residues. Per germline, CDR1 ENHRY and CDR2 SYGVKD. CDR3 region: CAISRLAGGPYEQYF. The CDR3 nucleotides are TGTGCCATCAGCCGACTAGCGGGAGGACCTTACGAGCAGTACTTC.

V usage is TRBV28 and J usage is TRBJ2-5; 8 bases match TRBD1. With the DNA end fitting TRBJ2-7 better, the J assignment may be wrong. The CDR3 length is 13 residues. Germline lookup yields CDR1 MDHEN and CDR2 SYDVKM. CDR3 in DNA: TGTGCCAGCCGGTGGACAGGGATCAACGAGCAGTACTTC. Protein sequence: CASRWTGINEQYF.

This clone has a single count. This sequence joins TRBV5-1 and TRBJ2-1, with 7 bases matching TRBD2. This CDR3 has 15 residues. CDR1 SGHRS and CDR2 YFSETQ come from the germline V gene. The V segment lost 1 base and the J segment 6 bases; nucleotides outside the gene matches: 7. The CDR3 protein is CASSLRREKGNEQFF. CDR3 bases: TGCGCCAGCAGCTTGAGGCGGGAGAAGGGCAATGAGCAGTTCTTC.